The 24 T cell receptor beta chains listed next were all sequenced from one sample in a study of cytomegalovirus exposure and HLA in healthy donors (dated by TCRdb to the late 2010s). Preparation of the library involved the immunoSEQ multiplex PCR assay. The multiplex PCR relied on a mix of 60 forward primers for TCR Vbeta segments and 13 reverse primers for TCR Jbeta segments. Entries here come from immuneACCESS through TCRdb and include only in-frame sequences with V and J called. Some clones fail to appear in such tables; in the studies checked, an unresolved V gene covers under half of the shortfall, and the cause of the remainder is unknown. In all, the sample holds about 130,000 clones, and roughly 79% of those were seen once. About 1.8% of the sample lies in the top ten. Sequencing was performed on PBMCs. The receptors originated from a woman between 45 and 65 years old in good health and CMV-seronegative.

The chain is built from TRBV11-3 and TRBJ2-1; maybe TRBD1 (5 bases). Germline V lookup: CDR1 SGHNT, CDR2 YENEEA. V lost 1 base and J lost 7, with 14 bases in between. This CDR3 contains 15 residues. Written as DNA, the CDR3 is TGTGCCAGCAGCTTAGGGTCTGGCAGGGATAATGAGCAGTTCTTC. Translation gives CASSLGSGRDNEQFF.

This chain connects TRBV10-1 to TRBJ2-1; the match to TRBD2 covers 14 bases. This CDR3 is 18 amino acids long. CDR1 and CDR2 from the germline V gene are WNHNN and SYGVQD (reference sequence). The V segment lost 11 bases and the J segment 3 bases; nucleotides outside the gene matches: 15. The CDR3 nucleotides are TGCGCCGCCAGCATGAGACTAGCGGGAGGGCTAGACTACAATGAGCAGTTCTTC. It encodes CAASMRLAGGLDYNEQFF.

The chain uses TRBV5-1 and TRBJ2-5; D might be TRBD1 (6 bases). This CDR3 has 14 residues. V dropped 0 bases and J dropped 11 bases, with 17 bases sitting between them. CDR1 and CDR2 (germline): SGHRS, YFSETQ. The CDR3 is CASSLAGVPVEQYF. The DNA for the CDR3 is TGCGCCAGCAGCTTGGCAGGGGTCCCTGTTGAGCAGTACTTC. Combining the CDR3 with reference TRBV5-1 and TRBJ2-5 gives the whole variable domain KAGVTQTPRYLIKTRGQQVTLSCSPISGHRSVSWYQQTPGQGLQFLFEYFSETQRNKGNFPGRFSGRQFSNSRSEMNVSTLELGDSALYLCASSLAGVPVEQYFGPGTRLLVL.

This clone was found a few times. The V gene is TRBV4-3, the J gene TRBJ1-2; 8 nucleotides match TRBD1. V dropped 2 bases and J dropped 3; count of bases not matched to a gene: 2. CDR3 length: 14 amino acids. Germline assignment: CDR1 LGHNA and CDR2 YSLEER. The CDR3 DNA follows: TGCGCCAGCAGCCAAAACAGGGGGGACTATGGCTACACCTTC. Its translation: CASSQNRGDYGYTF.

This clone has just a few counts. This chain links TRBV7-9 with TRBJ2-7; weak D call: TRBD2 (6 bases). This CDR3 contains 11 residues. CDR1 SEHNR and CDR2 FQNEAQ come from the germline V gene (reference sequence). The ends were cut back, 8 bases at V and 7 bases at J, with 12 bases in the middle. The CDR3 nucleotides read TGTGCCAGCGACTGGCGGGGAGAGCAGTACTTC. This codes for CASDWRGEQYF.

This clone was observed a few times. The CDR3 here is CASGRENTGELFF. CDR3 in DNA: TGTGCCTCCGGTCGAGAGAACACCGGGGAGCTGTTTTTT. V gene TRBV10-3 combines with J gene TRBJ2-2; D gene unclear. The CDR3 runs to 13 residues. V lost 11 bases and J lost 1, with 11 bases in between. Looked up from germline, CDR1 is ENHRY and CDR2 is SYGVKD.

This clone was observed once. A read error is likely, as this CDR3 ends without the conserved phenylalanine or tryptophan. The DNA is omitted, as the CDR3 cannot be located on it reliably, and the CDR3 follows TCRdb's listing. V usage is TRBV6-1 and J usage is TRBJ1-1; the DNA was not used to check the table's D call, TRBD1. Germline V gene lookup returns CDR1 MNHNS and CDR2 SASEGT. The CDR3 is 11 amino acids in total, end residues counted. The CDR3 sequence: CASSEGWGLVG.

This clone has just one count. The genes are TRBV28 and TRBJ2-5, with 8 bases fitting TRBD2. Germline assignment: CDR1 MDHEN and CDR2 SYDVKM. CDR3 length: 16 amino acids. With V trimmed by 3 bases and J by 0 bases, 6 bases remained unmatched. The CDR3 protein is CASSFSSGSHQETQYF. The CDR3 DNA sequence: TGTGCCAGCAGTTTCTCGAGCGGGAGCCACCAAGAGACCCAGTACTTC.

This chain connects TRBV30 to TRBJ1-6, with D maybe TRBD1 (6 bases). V lost 2 bases and J lost 10, with 12 bases in between. Germline loops: CDR1 GTSNPN, CDR2 SVGIG (reference sequence). The CDR3 totals 13 residues. CDR3 DNA: TGTGCCTGGAGTTCAGGGGCCGAGTCACCCCTCCACTTT. It specifies CAWSSGAESPLHF.

The J gene is TRBJ2-1, the V gene TRBV7-9, with 8 bases aligning to TRBD2. Germline lookup yields CDR1 SEHNR and CDR2 FQNEAQ (reference sequence). The CDR3 length is 16 residues. The junction had 10 bases not matched to a gene; V was cut back by 8 bases and J by 1 base. The CDR3 is CASGGGSGSSYNEQFF. The CDR3 DNA is TGTGCCAGCGGAGGTGGGAGCGGGAGTTCCTACAATGAGCAGTTCTTC.

The V and J genes are TRBV19 and TRBJ2-7; 8 bases match TRBD1. J lost 5 bases, V lost 5 bases, and 5 bases had no gene match. The CDR3 contains 13 residues. Germline CDR1 and CDR2: LNHDA and SQIVND (reference sequence). Written as DNA, the CDR3 is TGTGCCAGTAGTGTAGGACAGGGAAACGAGCAGTACGTC. Its translation is CASSVGQGNEQYV.

The chain is built from TRBV5-6 and TRBJ2-5, with 10 bases identical to TRBD2. CDR3 length: 14 residues. The junction had 6 bases not matched to a gene; V was cut back by 3 bases and J by 7 bases. Per germline, CDR1 SGHDT and CDR2 YYEEEE. Here the CDR3 DNA reads TGTGCCAGCAGCTGGACTAGCGGCCCGGGGACCCAGTACTTC. This sequence encodes CASSWTSGPGTQYF.

The V call is TRBV5-1, the J call TRBJ2-2, with D possibly matching TRBD2 (5 bases). Trimming pared 7 bases from V and 4 bases from J, leaving 14 bases between. Germline CDR1 reads SGHRS; CDR2 reads YFSETQ. There are 14 residues in the CDR3. In DNA, the CDR3 is TGCGCCAGCCAGGAGAGAGGGATCACCGGGGAGCTGTTTTTT. Amino acid sequence: CASQERGITGELFF.

This chain links TRBV14 with TRBJ2-7; 13 nucleotides align to TRBD2. The CDR3 sequence is 20 residues long. V shed 2 bases, J shed 3 bases, and the junction held 16 bases outside the gene matches. Germline CDR1 SGHDN, CDR2 FVKESK. The CDR3 loop reads CASSQTRTSGGSRRFYEQYF. The CDR3 bases are TGTGCCAGCAGCCAAACCCGGACTAGCGGGGGTAGCAGGAGGTTCTACGAGCAGTACTTC.

The V and J genes are TRBV6-1 and TRBJ1-4; possibly TRBD1 for D (6 bases). CDR1 is MNHNS, CDR2 SASEGT, per germline. V dropped 4 bases and J dropped 10 bases, with 16 bases sitting between them. The CDR3 totals 14 residues. For the CDR3, the DNA is TGTGCCAGCAGTGCTGGGACCGGACAGCGAAAACTGTTTTTT. The encoded protein is CASSAGTGQRKLFF.

This clone was detected once. The chain carries TRBV5-1 and TRBJ2-5, with TRBD2 matching over 9 bases. The CDR3 is 16 residues long. Losses at the gene ends were 0 bases for V and 5 bases for J; bases not matched to a gene: 8. CDR1 and CDR2 from the germline V gene are SGHRS and YFSETQ. The CDR3: CASSLGGSGREETQYF. In nucleotides, the CDR3 is TGCGCCAGCAGCTTGGGTGGTAGCGGGAGAGAGGAGACCCAGTACTTC. The variable domain in full, with the rest retrieved from reference TRBV5-1 and TRBJ2-5, is KAGVTQTPRYLIKTRGQQVTLSCSPISGHRSVSWYQQTPGQGLQFLFEYFSETQRNKGNFPGRFSGRQFSNSRSEMNVSTLELGDSALYLCASSLGGSGREETQYFGPGTRLLVL.

The chain carries TRBV5-4 and TRBJ1-3; D gene uncertain. Trimming removed 2 bases at V and 0 bases at J, with 9 bases between. CDR1 and CDR2 from the germline V gene are SGHNT and YYREEE (reference sequence). The CDR3 is 15 residues long. The CDR3 reads CASSLTPSSGNTIYF. CDR3 DNA: TGTGCCAGCAGCTTAACTCCTAGCTCTGGAAACACCATATATTTT. The full variable domain, its missing parts supplied by reference TRBV5-4 and TRBJ1-3, is ETGVTQSPTHLIKTRGQQVTLRCSSQSGHNTVSWYQQALGQGPQFIFQYYREEENGRGNFPPRFSGLQFPNYSSELNVNALELDDSALYLCASSLTPSSGNTIYFGEGSWLTVV.

This clone was observed a few times. The chain carries TRBV6-5 and TRBJ2-2, with D unresolved. This CDR3 has 15 residues. Trimming took off 9 bases at V and 0 bases at J, with 14 bases between the two ends. Germline V lookup: CDR1 MNHEY, CDR2 SVGAGI. CDR3 amino acids: CASWRGAANTGELFF. In DNA form, the CDR3 reads TGTGCCAGTTGGAGAGGCGCTGCGAACACCGGGGAGCTGTTTTTT.

The chain has TRBV27 and TRBJ1-5, with a weak D call TRBD1 (6 bases). Per the germline V gene, CDR1 is MNHEY and CDR2 is SMNVEV (reference sequence). Trimming removed 2 bases from V and 2 bases from J, with 13 bases in between. The CDR3 totals 16 residues. CDR3 sequence: CASSLEPGDGNQPQHF. The CDR3 bases are TGTGCCAGCAGTTTAGAGCCAGGGGATGGCAATCAGCCCCAGCATTTT.

The chain joins TRBV7-9 to TRBJ2-5, with unresolved D. The germline V gene encodes CDR1 SEHNR and CDR2 FQNEAQ (reference sequence). The CDR3 runs 15 residues. The V end lost 1 base, the J end lost 4 bases, and 13 bases lay between the germline ends. The DNA for the CDR3 is TGTGCCAGCAGCTTAGTGGGTGGAGACGGAGAGACCCAGTACTTC. It yields the protein CASSLVGGDGETQYF.

DNA of the CDR3: TGTGCCAGCAGCCTCGCTGTAGGGACTAGCGGGAGTTCCTGGAACACCGGGGAGCTGTTTTTT. Amino acid sequence: CASSLAVGTSGSSWNTGELFF. The chain joins TRBV4-2 to TRBJ2-2; 14 bases map to TRBD2. V gave up 4 bases and J gave up 1 base; unmatched junction bases: 14. Germline CDR1 and CDR2: LGHNA and YNFKEQ. The CDR3 totals 21 residues.

This rearrangement joins TRBV28 to TRBJ1-2; D perhaps matches TRBD1 (5 bases). The CDR3 contains 14 residues. Deletions cut 7 bases from V and 4 bases from J, with 16 bases between. The germline CDR1 and CDR2 sequences are MDHEN and SYDVKM. The CDR3 loop is CASTPLEGSYGYTF. The CDR3 DNA sequence: TGTGCCAGCACTCCTCTGGAGGGGAGCTATGGCTACACCTTC.

The chain links TRBV30 to TRBJ1-6; 10 bases agree with TRBD1. This CDR3 region has 21 residues. V dropped 3 bases and J dropped 5; count of bases not matched to a gene: 22. CDR1 is GTSNPN and CDR2 is SVGIG in the germline V gene (reference sequence). The CDR3 sequence is CAWSLEGRTGGLVGHNSPLHF. In nucleotides, the CDR3 is TGTGCCTGGAGCCTAGAGGGACGGACAGGGGGATTAGTAGGCCATAATTCACCCCTCCACTTT. Looking up the rest from reference TRBV30 and TRBJ1-6 gives the full variable domain: SQTIHQWPATLVQPVGSPLSLECTVEGTSNPNLYWYRQAAGRGLQLLFYSVGIGQISSEVPQNLSASRPQDRQFILSSKKLLLSDSGFYLCAWSLEGRTGGLVGHNSPLHFGNGTRLTVT.

The chain employs TRBV7-8 and TRBJ2-7; perhaps TRBD1 as D (6 bases). Trimming stripped 0 bases from V and 3 bases from J, with 9 bases between. CDR1 SGHVS and CDR2 FQNEAQ come from the germline V gene. The CDR3 is 14 amino acids. The CDR3 loop reads CASSLAHRDYEQYF. The DNA for the CDR3 is TGTGCCAGCAGCTTAGCCCACAGGGACTACGAGCAGTACTTC. Looking up the rest from reference TRBV7-8 and TRBJ2-7 gives the full variable domain: GAGVSQSPRYKVAKRGQDVALRCDPISGHVSLFWYQQALGQGPEFLTYFQNEAQLDKSGLPSDRFFAERPEGSVSTLKIQRTQQEDSAVYLCASSLAHRDYEQYFGPGTRLTVT.